The rows below give T cell receptor beta chains drawn from one sample of a study of blood T cell repertoires in COVID-19. Using immunoSEQ multiplex PCR, the repertoire was profiled, and TCRdb retains in-frame clones only, with some absent. The sample consists of roughly 430,000 clones, around nine tenths of them appearing once. The sequenced sample consisted of PBMCs or T cells enriched from blood (not recorded which). These receptors were obtained from a woman aged 18 to 35 who had been exposed to COVID-19. Each CDR3 is given with its conserved first and last residue. The order of the fields is clone size, J gene, D gene, V gene, CDR3 protein, CDR3 DNA. D genes are given only for firm matches. Size is omitted from some rows. Given values are once, few, many or a class for expanded clones.

size: NA
J: TRBJ1-5
D: TRBD1
V: TRBV2
CDR3: CASSQTQGVYQPQHF
DNA: TGTGCCAGCAGTCAAACACAGGGGGTCTATCAGCCCCAGCATTTT

size: NA
J: TRBJ1-4
D: TRBD1
V: TRBV11-2
CDR3: CASSYISGGREKLFF
DNA: TGTGCCAGCAGCTACATCTCAGGGGGCCGTGAAAAACTGTTTTTT

size: once
J: TRBJ2-5
D: NA
V: TRBV7-9
CDR3: CASSSPTGIDGQETQYF
DNA: TGTGCCAGCAGCTCACCCACAGGGATAGATGGACAAGAGACCCAGTACTTC

size: NA
J: TRBJ2-3
D: NA
V: TRBV5-1
CDR3: CASSFGPSGSTDTQYF
DNA: TGCGCCAGCAGCTTCGGTCCCAGCGGGTCCACAGATACGCAGTATTTT

size: few
J: TRBJ2-7
D: TRBD2
V: TRBV4-1
CDR3: CASSGAGGSDQYF
DNA: TGCGCCAGCAGCGGCGCGGGGGGTTCCGACCAGTACTTC

size: NA
J: TRBJ1-2
D: NA
V: TRBV5-1
CDR3: CASSLVRGEDSYGYTF
DNA: TGCGCCAGCAGCTTGGTTCGCGGGGAAGACAGCTATGGCTACACCTTC

size: NA
J: TRBJ2-3
D: TRBD1
V: TRBV9
CDR3: CASSVSGGAPTSTDTQYF
DNA: TGTGCCAGCAGCGTCTCAGGGGGAGCGCCTACTAGCACAGATACGCAGTATTTT

size: once
J: TRBJ2-7
D: NA
V: TRBV10-1
CDR3: CASSEAGGFWPYEQYF
DNA: TGCGCCAGCAGTGAGGCCGGCGGTTTTTGGCCCTACGAGCAGTACTTC

size: NA
J: TRBJ2-1
D: NA
V: TRBV29-1
CDR3: CSVEPLYEQFF
DNA: TGCAGCGTTGAACCCCTCTATGAGCAGTTCTTC

size: NA
J: TRBJ2-2
D: NA
V: TRBV11-2
CDR3: CASSLSWGDGELFF
DNA: TGTGCCAGCAGCTTATCCTGGGGCGACGGGGAGCTGTTTTTT

size: NA
J: TRBJ2-7
D: TRBD1
V: TRBV25-1
CDR3: CASTQTGGTNEQYF
DNA: TGTGCCAGCACCCAGACAGGGGGAACCAACGAGCAGTACTTC

size: NA
J: TRBJ2-5
D: NA
V: TRBV7-6
CDR3: CASSLVGGEETQYF
DNA: TGTGCCAGCAGCTTAGTAGGGGGGGAAGAGACCCAGTACTTC

size: NA
J: TRBJ2-1
D: NA
V: TRBV2
CDR3: CASTGLAEIEQFF
DNA: TGTGCCAGCACCGGTCTAGCCGAGATTGAGCAGTTCTTC

size: NA
J: TRBJ1-2
D: NA
V: TRBV3-1/TRBV3-2
CDR3: CASSQVGQGSYGYTF
DNA: TGTGCCAGCAGCCAAGTTGGTCAAGGGAGCTATGGCTACACCTTC

size: NA
J: TRBJ1-2
D: NA
V: TRBV29-1
CDR3: CSVAGDGYTF
DNA: TGCAGCGTTGCAGGGGATGGCTACACCTTC

size: NA
J: TRBJ1-5
D: TRBD1
V: TRBV27
CDR3: CASRAGTVNQPQHF
DNA: TGTGCCAGCAGAGCTGGGACAGTCAATCAGCCCCAGCATTTT

size: NA
J: TRBJ2-2
D: TRBD2
V: TRBV4-3
CDR3: CASSRLAGASNTGELFF
DNA: TGCGCCAGCAGCCGGCTAGCGGGGGCCTCGAACACCGGGGAGCTGTTTTTT

size: NA
J: TRBJ1-5
D: NA
V: TRBV18
CDR3: CASSPREIAINQPQHF
DNA: TGTGCCAGCTCCCCCCGGGAAATAGCTATCAATCAGCCCCAGCATTTT

size: once
J: TRBJ1-5
D: NA
V: TRBV5-1
CDR3: CASSLAALGDNQPQHF
DNA: TGCGCCAGCAGCCTAGCGGCCCTAGGAGACAATCAGCCCCAGCATTTT

size: NA
J: TRBJ2-4
D: TRBD2
V: TRBV3-1/TRBV3-2
CDR3: CASSQDRLAGTKNIQYF
DNA: TGTGCCAGCAGCCAAGATAGGCTAGCGGGGACCAAAAACATTCAGTACTTC

size: NA
J: TRBJ1-1
D: NA
V: TRBV5-8
CDR3: CASSLGFGYTEAFF
DNA: TGTGCCAGCAGCTTGGGGTTCGGGTACACTGAAGCTTTCTTT

size: NA
J: TRBJ2-2
D: TRBD1
V: TRBV9
CDR3: CASSGWTGLNTGELFF
DNA: TGTGCCAGCAGCGGATGGACAGGGCTAAACACCGGGGAGCTGTTTTTT

size: NA
J: TRBJ2-5
D: TRBD2
V: TRBV12-3/TRBV12-4
CDR3: CASSFTSAQYF
DNA: TGTGCCAGCAGTTTCACTAGCGCCCAGTACTTC

size: NA
J: TRBJ2-5
D: NA
V: TRBV5-8
CDR3: CASSLALTSSETQYF
DNA: TGTGCCAGCAGCTTGGCCCTAACTAGTTCGGAGACCCAGTACTTC

size: NA
J: TRBJ2-7
D: NA
V: TRBV27
CDR3: CASSPHQTKTTGYEQYF
DNA: TGTGCCAGCAGTCCGCATCAAACAAAAACCACGGGCTACGAGCAGTACTTC

size: NA
J: TRBJ2-1
D: TRBD2
V: TRBV7-8
CDR3: CASSLVPSGRAENEQFF
DNA: TGTGCCAGCAGCTTAGTACCTAGCGGGAGGGCCGAGAATGAGCAGTTCTTC

size: NA
J: TRBJ1-2
D: TRBD1
V: TRBV15
CDR3: CATSPGQGTGYTF
DNA: TGTGCCACCAGCCCGGGACAGGGCACTGGCTACACCTTC

size: NA
J: TRBJ2-7
D: TRBD2
V: TRBV13
CDR3: CASSFRGLAYEQYF
DNA: TGTGCCAGCAGCTTCAGGGGACTAGCATACGAGCAGTACTTC

size: NA
J: TRBJ2-2
D: TRBD2
V: TRBV9
CDR3: CASQGLATNTGELFF
DNA: TGTGCCAGCCAAGGACTAGCGACGAACACCGGGGAGCTGTTTTTT

size: NA
J: TRBJ2-7
D: TRBD2
V: TRBV13
CDR3: CASSLSAGGWYEQYF
DNA: TGTGCCAGCAGCTTATCAGCGGGAGGGTGGTACGAGCAGTACTTC

size: many
J: TRBJ1-5
D: TRBD1
V: TRBV27
CDR3: CASGSTGGGNQPQHF
DNA: TGTGCCAGCGGGTCGACAGGGGGCGGCAATCAGCCCCAGCATTTT

size: NA
J: TRBJ2-5
D: NA
V: TRBV2
CDR3: CASREAKYQETQYF
DNA: TGTGCCAGCAGGGAGGCCAAGTACCAAGAGACCCAGTACTTC